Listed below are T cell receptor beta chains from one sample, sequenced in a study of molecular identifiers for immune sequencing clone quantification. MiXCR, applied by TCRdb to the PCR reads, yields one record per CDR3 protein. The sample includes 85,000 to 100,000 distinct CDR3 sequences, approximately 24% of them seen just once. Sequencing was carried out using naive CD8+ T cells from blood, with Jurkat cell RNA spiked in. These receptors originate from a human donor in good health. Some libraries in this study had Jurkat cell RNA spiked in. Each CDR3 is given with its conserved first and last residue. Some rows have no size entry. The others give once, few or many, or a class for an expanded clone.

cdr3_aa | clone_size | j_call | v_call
CASSLTSSGEQFF | few | TRBJ2-1 | TRBV19
CASSQVRVELGNTIYF | many | TRBJ1-3 | TRBV4-3
CASTPTGHMNTEAFF | . | TRBJ1-1 | TRBV12-3/TRBV12-4
CASSLGLAGVRNEQFF | few | TRBJ2-1 | TRBV4-3
CASSSDREVYEQYF | few | TRBJ2-7 | TRBV5-1
CASSLFSGGDEQFF | few | TRBJ2-1 | TRBV27
CASRSVYTGELFF | many | TRBJ2-2 | TRBV7-9
CASSLAPGTSGTRSSYNEQFF | . | TRBJ2-1 | TRBV7-6
CASSLGQGVQPQHF | . | TRBJ1-5 | TRBV5-1
CSARDSGGTGAYNEQFF | . | TRBJ2-1 | TRBV20-1
CASSPYTGINTGELFF | many | TRBJ2-2 | TRBV18
CASSQDLSETQYF | many | TRBJ2-5 | TRBV4-3
CASTQTSGGPGELFF | few | TRBJ2-2 | TRBV6-6
CASRIVSGRDIQETQYF | many | TRBJ2-5 | TRBV11-2
CASSFQGTQYF | few | TRBJ2-5 | TRBV12-3/TRBV12-4
CASSPIVGEQYF | many | TRBJ2-7 | TRBV11-2
CASSLSSGEQYF | few | TRBJ2-7 | TRBV7-9
CSANVQGWEYF | many | TRBJ2-7 | TRBV29-1
CASSSRSRITEAFF | many | TRBJ1-1 | TRBV7-2
CAWGQSYEQYF | few | TRBJ2-7 | TRBV30
CASSLSRGRYEQYF | many | TRBJ2-7 | TRBV27
CATTVGYEQYF | many | TRBJ2-7 | TRBV6-2/TRBV6-3
CATDTLGGVAAFF | few | TRBJ1-1 | TRBV6-4
CSVDGGGSTDTQYF | many | TRBJ2-3 | TRBV29-1
CASRFGLAGLYEQYF | many | TRBJ2-7 | TRBV6-2/TRBV6-3
CSVEGKHLTPDNEQFF | many | TRBJ2-1 | TRBV29-1
CASSLEGPYYEQYF | many | TRBJ2-7 | TRBV5-6
CASSPRGSRYEQYF | many | TRBJ2-7 | TRBV7-9
CSVEVRGLGEQYF | many | TRBJ2-7 | TRBV29-1
CASSYSGTSGRTGELFF | few | TRBJ2-2 | TRBV6-5
CASSSSGRVYEQYF | few | TRBJ2-7 | TRBV28
CASSFKGGGRTEAFF | few | TRBJ1-1 | TRBV7-9
CASSSGTSFVEQYF | many | TRBJ2-7 | TRBV7-3
CASSFFGQFSSYNEQFF | few | TRBJ2-1 | TRBV12-3/TRBV12-4
CASCLAGAEAFF | . | TRBJ1-1 | TRBV7-9
CASSYNVNEQYF | many | TRBJ2-7 | TRBV18
CSAQYRDRLTYEQYF | few | TRBJ2-7 | TRBV20-1
CASSLVLGWTGELFF | many | TRBJ2-2 | TRBV7-6
CDSSKGQRISANVLTF | . | TRBJ2-6 | TRBV21-1
CASSYPAGTGTGELFF | few | TRBJ2-2 | TRBV6-5
CASSQGQGATEQYF | few | TRBJ2-7 | TRBV27
CASSQISGGAYEQFF | many | TRBJ2-1 | TRBV4-3
CASSFRGQGVTGELFF | many | TRBJ2-2 | TRBV11-2
CATSGGGNEQFF | . | TRBJ2-1 | TRBV24-1
CASSLAWGLAGNEQFF | many | TRBJ2-1 | TRBV7-9
CASSLPGIDYGYTF | . | TRBJ1-2 | TRBV7-2
CASSLGQESSYEQYF | many | TRBJ2-7 | TRBV5-5
CASSFTSWNTGELFF | many | TRBJ2-2 | TRBV5-4
CASSLFKHYEQYF | . | TRBJ2-7 | TRBV5-5
CASSQETDLAGYSNQPQHF | many | TRBJ1-5 | TRBV4-1
CASSQDLSNEKLFF | many | TRBJ1-4 | TRBV4-3
CASSLRGRGEQYF | many | TRBJ2-7 | TRBV27
CASSVEGTSGGNEQFF | few | TRBJ2-1 | TRBV9
CATSDPGTPTYNEQFF | . | TRBJ2-1 | TRBV24-1
CASSYSFPSIDRGETQYF | many | TRBJ2-5 | TRBV6-6